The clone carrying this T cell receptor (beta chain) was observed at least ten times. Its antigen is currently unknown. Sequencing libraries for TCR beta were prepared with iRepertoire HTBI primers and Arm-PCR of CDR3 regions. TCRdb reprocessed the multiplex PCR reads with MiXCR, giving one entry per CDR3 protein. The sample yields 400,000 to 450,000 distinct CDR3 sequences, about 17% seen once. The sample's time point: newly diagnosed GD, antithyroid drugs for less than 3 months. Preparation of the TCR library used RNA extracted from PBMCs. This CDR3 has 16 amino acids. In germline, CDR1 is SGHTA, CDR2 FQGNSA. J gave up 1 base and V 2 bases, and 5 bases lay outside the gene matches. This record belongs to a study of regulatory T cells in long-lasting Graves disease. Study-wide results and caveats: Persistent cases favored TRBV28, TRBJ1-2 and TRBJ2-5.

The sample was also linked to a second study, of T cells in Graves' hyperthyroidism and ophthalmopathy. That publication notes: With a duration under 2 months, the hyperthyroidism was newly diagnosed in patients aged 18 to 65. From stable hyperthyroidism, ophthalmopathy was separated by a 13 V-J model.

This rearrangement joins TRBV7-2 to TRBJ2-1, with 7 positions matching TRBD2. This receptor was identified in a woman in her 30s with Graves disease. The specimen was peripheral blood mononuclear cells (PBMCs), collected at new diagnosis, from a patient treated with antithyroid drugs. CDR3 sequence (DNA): TGTGCCAGCAGCTTATGGGCTAGCGGTTCCTACAATGAGCAGTTCTTC. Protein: CASSLWASGSYNEQFF.